This T cell receptor beta chain was retrieved from a study of cytomegalovirus exposure and HLA in healthy donors (dated by TCRdb to 2015 to 2018). The study in broad terms: According to an earlier analysis of a few hundred of the donors, 200 million or so T cells yielded 117 million unique TCR beta sequences and about 280 Gb of sequence data. An early release covering roughly 640 HLA-typed donors comprised around 300 gigabases of sequencing data and roughly 85 million unique TCR sequences. Among the roughly 380 genotyped donors, around 81% belonged to the genetic ancestry cluster associated with self-reported Caucasian donors. The study was designed to test whether signatures of past pathogen exposure could be identified by cataloging public T cell receptors. Using immunosequencing, the study profiled T cell repertoires from about 620 subjects and related those repertoires to cytomegalovirus serostatus. Along with the approximately 620-subject first cohort, a separate validation cohort of over a hundred different subjects was used. To predict cytomegalovirus infection status, the study brought together high-throughput TCR immunosequencing, statistical association of individual TCRs with disease status, and machine learning. In a later analysis, previously published TCR beta repertoires from about 670 donors were re-analyzed and high-resolution HLA genotyping was added so that TCR occurrence patterns could be studied. Rather than drawing on any new phenotypic data, the later analysis identified candidate immune exposures from TCR beta sequences and the way those sequences occurred across donors. In an earlier analysis of roughly 540 of the donors, high-throughput TCR beta sequencing was used to judge whether each TCR beta V gene segment behaved as functional or pseudogenic. Alongside the repertoire data, information on donor age, sex, ethnicity and CMV serostatus was compiled. Genome-wide SNP genotypes for about 60% of the roughly 700 donors were used in a later genetic analysis, which treated that subset as a discovery cohort. Every repertoire in the discovery cohort had been generated on one and the same sequencing platform. HLA typing covered class I and class II loci at four-digit resolution. Typing coverage differed by locus: A, B, C, DRB1 and DQB1 were typed in roughly 629-630 donors, DQA1 in about 500, DPA1 in 600 to 610, and DPB1 in 450 to 480. Roughly five DR-DQ haplotypes were handled as single units for association and clustering, since linkage in the cohort was strong. Among some 400 genotyped donors of the cohort, an average of approximately 240,000 unique TCR beta nucleotide sequences were sequenced per donor, around 18% of them non-productive. General study outcomes and caveats: Compared with equally common non-associated chains, HLA-associated TCR beta chains in a later analysis were more clonally expanded and had lower generation probabilities. Immune exposure information for the cohort was limited to CMV serostatus. Because counts were too low, roughly 17 rarely observed V segments, including chromosome 9 orphons, were left out of the earlier analysis of 500 to 650 of the donors. Broadly in line with IMGT annotations, most TCR beta V segments showed up in productive rearrangements about 90% or about 30% of the time in an earlier analysis of roughly 590 of the donors. The study gave a list of around 170 TCR beta chains associated with cytomegalovirus. Sequencing depth was assumed to be roughly uniform across donors in the presence/absence analyses, though that assumption may not hold. The sequencing pipeline was judged likely to have produced a cluster of highly shared sequence variants as a technical artifact. A later analysis found that TCR association rates varied across HLA loci, with DRB1 alleles showing the most associated TCRs and HLA-C alleles the fewest. In a later analysis, most CMV-associated TCR beta chains were found to appear HLA-restricted, with HLA associations seemingly driven largely by CMV exposure. Linkage disequilibrium might explain the correlated functional status among segregating V segments, but an unknown experimental factor could not be ruled out. The cohort was sequenced for TCR beta chains only, and without alpha or paired-chain data the features that could be detected were limited. Because some donors lacked HLA typing at each locus, the association tests relied only on the typed subset. Across donors, most TCR sequences were observed very rarely, whereas some public TCRs were present in many individuals. A further reported finding was that TCR beta sequences accurately predicted the HLA-A and HLA-B alleles for most subjects in the first cohort. The authors suggested that the approach could potentially be generalized to other disease states and immunological phenotypes. At a false discovery rate of 0.05, a later analysis linked about 16,000 TCR beta sequences to specific HLA alleles. According to a later analysis, parvovirus B19, influenza, CMV and Epstein-Barr virus appeared linked to several top co-occurrence clusters. An association between a missense DCLRE1C variant and V-gene and J-gene trimming of TCR beta chains was found in a later genetic analysis and replicated in an independent cohort. A few of the identified cytomegalovirus-associated TCR beta chains were confirmed in vitro to be specific for cytomegalovirus antigens. The 87-base-pair reads could not distinguish some IMGT-functional V segments, including TRBV6-2 and TRBV6-3, so those segments were excluded. Assigning TCR associations to individual alleles was difficult when HLA alleles, especially DR and DQ, strongly co-occurred. A later genetic analysis reported fewer N-insertions in productive TCRs among donors in an Asian-associated ancestry cluster than the roughly 700-donor mean. Cytomegalovirus status was reported to be diagnosed by the classifier with high specificity and sensitivity in both the original and validation cohorts.

This clone has a single count. The clone's antigen remains unknown. No base qualities exist here, and no much larger clone lies one base off it. Other DNA sequences in this sample translate to the same CDR3. The cohort comprised 550 to 700 healthy bone marrow donors. At the time of sampling, all cohort members were nominally healthy, though unrecorded immune exposures were likely present. The donor tested CMV seropositive, placing the donor among the roughly 300 seropositive members of the cohort. A peripheral blood sample was collected from each donor, and TCR beta sequencing was performed on peripheral blood mononuclear cells. Genomic DNA was extracted from the blood cell samples with the Qiagen DNeasy Blood Extraction Kit. Measured from the cysteine to the phenylalanine, the CDR3 is 15 residues long. Only the CDR3 region is kept as DNA, spanning 45 bases read in frame from base 1. Trimming accounts for 3 bases at V and 7 bases at J, while the number of junction bases matched to no gene is 7. For CDR1 and CDR2, the germline V gene lists MDHEN and SYDVKM.

Library preparation was by the immunoSEQ multiplex PCR assay. The multiplex PCR relied on a mix of 60 forward primers for TCR Vbeta segments and 13 reverse primers for TCR Jbeta segments. The CDR3 region of rearranged TCR beta genes was amplified from genomic DNA by a multiplex PCR assay. The amplified TCR beta libraries were sequenced on the Illumina HiSeq System as 87-base-pair reads. Turning to the authors' computational methods: In a later analysis, 77 million or so unique TCR beta chains were counted across the approximately 670 repertoires, and approximately 11 million of these chains were shared by at least two donors. A nearest-neighbor algorithm error-corrected the raw reads and collapsed the reads into unique sequences, merging closely related sequences to remove PCR and sequencing errors. Alignment of CDR3 sequences to IMGT reference sequences was used to assign V, D and J gene segments. For a sequence to be retained, a match of at least six nucleotides to both a V gene segment and a J gene segment was required. Rearrangements were classified as productive when the CDR3 lacked stop codons and remained in frame with V and J, and all other rearrangements were classified as non-productive. Following IMGT convention, CDR3 was defined as the stretch from the second conserved V-encoded cysteine up to the conserved J-encoded phenylalanine. In an earlier analysis of some 550 of the donors, sequences lacking an unambiguous match to a single V gene segment were excluded. An earlier analysis of about 600 of the donors called V segments functional above 56.7% productive rearrangements and segregating when the between-donor standard deviation exceeded 5%. To diagnose cytomegalovirus status from the catalog of TCR beta chain sequences, a statistical classification framework was built. In a later analysis, V and J genes were assigned by comparing TCR nucleotide sequences against IMGT/GENE-DB human TR gene sequences. A later analysis assigned CDR3 sequences and most-parsimonious VDJ recombination scenarios with the TCRdist pipeline. In a later analysis, each TCR beta chain was defined by its CDR3 amino acid sequence together with its V-gene family, and reads without a unique V-gene family were excluded. As a way to deal with suspected cross-contamination and a sequencing artifact, a later analysis dropped under 600 nucleotide sequences that were highly shared and had low generation probability. For each public chain, a later analysis derived a clonal expansion index from normalized ranks of inferred template counts within each repertoire. In a later analysis, generation probabilities were computed using a VDJ recombination model fitted to out-of-frame rearrangements, and the results were checked against IGoR. In a later analysis, TCR-TCR, TCR-HLA and TCR-CMV co-occurrence was scored with hypergeometric tests, and a repertoire-size bias correction was applied to TCR pairs. In a later analysis, false discovery rates were estimated by permuting HLA or CMV assignments 20 times. In a later analysis, co-occurring TCRs were grouped with DBSCAN, and TCRdist sequence similarity was added when clustering was performed within HLA-allele-positive subsets. Co-occurrence clustering excluded repertoires with fewer than 30,000 or more than 120,000 public chains, plus five with anomalous nucleotide sharing. Drawn from immuneACCESS, this table holds only the in-frame rearrangements with V and J called that TCRdb kept. Clones are partly lost; checked studies trace under half to an unresolved V gene and leave the rest unexplained. V, J and clone size are taken as reported in that table, and D and trimming were inferred from the DNA itself. Across this sample there are approximately 140,000 clones, with 60% to 85% seen only once. The top ten constitute 6% to 6.5% of the sample.

The sequenced sample was PBMCs. The TCR sequence derives from a man in his fifties or sixties in good health and CMV-seropositive. This chain joins TRBV28 to TRBJ1-5; 9 of the junction bases match TRBD1. The nucleotide sequence reads TGTGCCAGCAGTTTGGGACAGGGCTTCCGGCAGCCCCAGCATTTT. It translates to CASSLGQGFRQPQHF.